This T cell receptor beta chain was identified during a study of Graves' ophthalmopathy and Graves' hyperthyroidism. Study summary: Upon initial diagnosis and before any treatment, peripheral blood was collected.

From RNA, the CDR3 regions of TCR beta chains were amplified and sequenced. Following a first-round RT-PCR that used HTBI primers, a second-round multiplex PCR was carried out. In TCRdb, the multiplex PCR reads were re-called with MiXCR into one record per CDR3 protein. This sample has 200,000 to 250,000 distinct CDR3 sequences; around 42% occur once, and the top ten carry around half. Per germline, CDR1 LNHDA and CDR2 SQIVND (reference sequence). CDR3 length equals 20 residues. Between the trimmed V and J ends, which lost 6 bases and 0 bases, there was a span of 24 bases. Patients with other autoimmune diseases, uncontrolled infections, pregnancy or lactation were excluded. From fresh peripheral blood, over 9 ml in volume, the PBMCs were obtained.

The origin of this receptor is an adult man with Graves' ophthalmopathy. The gene calls are TRBV19 and TRBJ2-6, with a possible D match to TRBD1 (5 bases). Source material: peripheral blood. CDR3 sequence: CASRPLSRGSRTSGANVLTF. The CDR3, as DNA: TGTGCCAGTAGACCTCTATCTAGGGGCAGCCGAACCTCTGGGGCCAACGTCCTGACTTTC.